Following are 11 T cell receptor beta chains from one sample sequenced in a study of blood T cell repertoires in COVID-19 (dated by TCRdb to about 2020). Receptors were amplified or captured by the immunoSEQ multiplex PCR assay. TCRdb carries this immuneACCESS record with in-frame sequences only. Its versions omit some clonotypes, under half of them owing to an unresolved V gene in the studies checked, with the rest unexplained. The sample table records 78,000 or so clones; about 89% of these occur just once. Together, the top ten hold approximately 5% of the sample. The sequenced material came from peripheral blood. The receptors were gathered from a man aged 50-59 years with active or convalescent COVID-19.

The chain is built from TRBV2 and TRBJ2-1, with TRBD2 identical over 7 bases. Losses at the gene ends were 6 bases for V and 0 bases for J; bases not matched to a gene: 2. This CDR3 has 14 residues. Germline values: CDR1 SNHLY, CDR2 FYNNEI. This CDR3 reads CASSGGYSYNEQFF. The CDR3 bases are TGTGCCAGCAGCGGGGGGTACTCCTACAATGAGCAGTTCTTC. Full variable domain (rest looked up from reference TRBV2 and TRBJ2-1): EPEVTQTPSHQVTQMGQEVILRCVPISNHLYFYWYRQILGQKVEFLVSFYNNEISEKSEIFDDQFSVERPDGSNFTLKIRSTKLEDSAMYFCASSGGYSYNEQFFGPGTRLTVL.

The genes are TRBV11-2 and TRBJ1-1, with D hard to call. Germline CDR1 is SGHAT and CDR2 is FQNNGV. The CDR3 runs to 13 residues. The ends were cut back, 2 bases at V and 4 bases at J, with 8 bases in the middle. CDR3 nucleotide sequence: TGTGCCAGCAGCTTATTATCGGGCACTGAAGCTTTCTTT. It translates to CASSLLSGTEAFF.

The chain combines TRBV29-1 with TRBJ2-5; D gene ambiguous. The CDR3 covers 12 residues. Germline-derived CDR1 and CDR2 are SQVTM and ANQGSEA. V was shortened by 4 bases and J by 5 bases, with 11 bases between the two germline ends. The CDR3 nucleotides read TGCAGCGTTGTTGAGCTGAAGGAGACCCAGTACTTC. Its protein is CSVVELKETQYF.

The table lists this clone with a count of one. The J gene is TRBJ2-3, the V gene TRBV9; 11 bases align to TRBD1. Germline lookup yields CDR1 SGDLS and CDR2 YYNGEE. V lost 4 bases and J lost 4; bases outside the gene matches: 5. The CDR3 runs to 15 residues. CDR3 amino acids: CASSLSGQGADTQYF. CDR3 DNA: TGTGCCAGCAGCCTATCGGGACAGGGGGCAGATACGCAGTATTTT.

V is TRBV7-8 and J is TRBJ2-5; no clear D. The V gene lost 1 base and the J gene lost 4 bases, with 13 bases spanning the gap. From germline, CDR1 is SGHVS and CDR2 FQNEAQ. The CDR3 extends over 15 amino acids. CDR3 sequence reads: CASSLDGLGGETQYF. In DNA, the CDR3 is TGTGCCAGCAGCTTAGATGGCCTCGGCGGAGAGACCCAGTACTTC.

The chain couples TRBV4-2 to TRBJ2-1; possibly TRBD2 for D (6 bases). The ends were cut back, 0 bases at V and 5 bases at J, with 14 bases in the middle. The length of the CDR3 is 16 residues. The V gene's germline CDR1 is LGHNA and CDR2 YNFKEQ. The CDR3 region is CASSQEGTRGHNEQFF. In DNA form, the CDR3 reads TGTGCCAGCAGCCAAGAAGGGACTCGAGGGCACAATGAGCAGTTCTTC.

This rearrangement joins TRBV7-9 to TRBJ2-5; 10 nucleotides agree with TRBD1. With V trimmed by 0 bases and J by 1 base, 11 bases remained unmatched. The CDR3 covers 19 residues. Germline values: CDR1 SEHNR, CDR2 FQNEAQ (reference sequence). The CDR3 nucleotides read TGTGCCAGCAGCTTAGCGCTTGGGACAGGGGTGCTGGTCCAAGAGACCCAGTACTTC. Protein product: CASSLALGTGVLVQETQYF.

The J gene is TRBJ2-5, the V gene TRBV4-3, with D perhaps matching TRBD2 (5 bases). V was shortened by 0 bases and J by 7 bases, with 12 bases between the two germline ends. CDR1 LGHNA and CDR2 YSLEER come from the germline V gene. CDR3 length: 14 amino acids. CDR3 protein: CASSQDGEGATQYF. The DNA for the CDR3 is TGCGCCAGCAGCCAAGATGGTGAGGGAGCGACCCAGTACTTC.

The CDR3 protein is CASSLGSVNEKLFF. The CDR3 nucleotides are TGCGCCAGCAGCTTGGGGTCGGTTAATGAAAAACTGTTTTTT. This chain joins TRBV5-1 and TRBJ1-4; no clear D. V was shortened by 0 bases and J by 4 bases, with 7 bases between the two germline ends. CDR3 length: 14 residues. Germline V gene lookup returns CDR1 SGHRS and CDR2 YFSETQ.

The genes are TRBV28 and TRBJ1-5; TRBD1 might be the D (5 bases). CDR1 is MDHEN, CDR2 SYDVKM, per germline. V was cut by 2 bases and J by 4 bases, with 9 bases left in between. CDR3 length: 14 amino acids. CDR3 in amino acids: CASSLMTVNQPQHF. The CDR3 DNA sequence: TGTGCCAGCAGTTTAATGACAGTTAATCAGCCCCAGCATTTT.

The V gene is TRBV7-2, the J gene TRBJ2-5; 13 bases line up with TRBD2. This CDR3 contains 16 residues. The V and J ends lost 5 bases and 4 bases, in that order; junction bases with no gene match: 7. The germline CDR1 and CDR2 sequences are SGHTA and FQGNSA. CDR3: CASSPTSGGAGETQYF. In nucleotides, the CDR3 is TGTGCCAGCAGCCCAACTAGCGGGGGGGCAGGAGAGACCCAGTACTTC. The variable domain in full, completed from reference TRBV7-2 and TRBJ2-5, reads GAGVSQSPSNKVTEKGKDVELRCDPISGHTALYWYRQSLGQGLEFLIYFQGNSAPDKSGLPSDRFSAERTGGSVSTLTIQRTQQEDSAVYLCASSPTSGGAGETQYFGPGTRLLVL.